These 18 T cell receptor beta chains were all obtained from the same sample, sequenced in a study of CD4 T cells in relation to SARS-CoV-2 and coronaviruses. Profiled with immunoSEQ multiplex PCR; TCRdb holds only in-frame clones, not every one. Of around 20,000 clones listed, about three fifths are singletons. CD4+ T cells from unexposed donors were obtained before the COVID-19 pandemic (2011-2018). After less than 11 days of culture, CD4+ T cells were isolated. Their antigen targets remain unknown. The sequenced sample consisted of CD4+ T cells from PBMCs, cultured in vitro. These receptors came from a human donor in good health.

V and J are TRBV11-3 and TRBJ2-1; TRBD2 might be the D (5 bases). Germline V CDR1 and CDR2: SGHNT, YENEEA. The CDR3 runs to 15 residues. The V gene lost 1 base and the J gene lost 7 bases, with 14 bases spanning the gap. The CDR3 nucleotides read TGTGCCAGCAGCTTAGGCGGGCCCAATTGGAATGAGCAGTTCTTC. Its protein product is CASSLGGPNWNEQFF.

V is TRBV2 and J is TRBJ1-2, with a tentative D call TRBD1 (5 bases). The germline gives CDR1 SNHLY, CDR2 FYNNEI. V lost 1 base to trimming and J lost 6 bases, with 12 bases between them. CDR3 length: 14 amino acids. The CDR3 loop reads CASSEVGGSHGYTF. In DNA, the CDR3 is TGTGCCAGCAGTGAAGTTGGGGGGAGCCATGGCTACACCTTC.

The chain is built from TRBV4-1 and TRBJ2-7, with D maybe TRBD1 (6 bases). The CDR3 runs to 13 residues. V was clipped by 3 bases and J by 7 bases, with 13 bases between them. Looked up from germline, CDR1 is MGHRA and CDR2 is YSYEKL. The CDR3 DNA sequence: TGCGCCAGCAGCCAGTGGACAGTATCTGAGCAGTACTTC. This gives the protein CASSQWTVSEQYF.

This chain joins TRBV5-1 and TRBJ2-5; D might be TRBD1 or TRBD2, each matching 6 bases. Deletions cut 4 bases from V and 5 bases from J, with 15 bases between. From germline, CDR1 is SGHRS and CDR2 YFSETQ. The CDR3 totals 14 residues. The CDR3 sequence is CASSNGGLRETQYF. The CDR3 nucleotides read TGCGCCAGCAGCAATGGGGGGCTTCGGGAGACCCAGTACTTC.

The V call is TRBV7-2, the J call TRBJ2-5; perhaps D is TRBD1 or TRBD2 (5 bases each). V shed 5 bases and J shed 2 bases, with 12 bases lying between them. This CDR3 comprises 14 residues. Germline V CDR1 and CDR2: SGHTA, FQGNSA. CDR3 region: CASSPGTIQETQYF. The CDR3, as DNA: TGTGCCAGCAGCCCCGGGACCATACAAGAGACCCAGTACTTC.

This chain connects TRBV5-1 to TRBJ2-3; 7 nucleotides match TRBD2. This CDR3 is built from 15 residues. Germline loops: CDR1 SGHRS, CDR2 YFSETQ. V gave up 5 bases and J gave up 3 bases; unmatched junction bases: 9. CDR3 region: CASSMGLKGTDTQYF. The CDR3 region has the DNA TGCGCCAGCAGTATGGGACTAAAGGGGACAGATACGCAGTATTTT.

This clone has a handful of counts. The J gene is TRBJ1-2, the V gene TRBV12-3 or TRBV12-4; tentative D call: TRBD1 (6 bases). Trimming stripped 5 bases from V and 4 bases from J, with 11 bases between. This CDR3 contains 13 residues. CDR3 nucleotides: TGTGCCAGCAGTAACAACAGGGCCTATGGCTACACCTTC. It is translated as CASSNNRAYGYTF.

In its sample, this clone was seen once. The chain couples TRBV7-2 to TRBJ1-2; D is perhaps TRBD1 (5 bases). The CDR3 runs to 15 residues. Germline lookup yields CDR1 SGHTA and CDR2 FQGNSA. The V and J ends lost 5 bases and 4 bases respectively, with 17 bases between them. The CDR3 nucleotides read TGTGCCAGCAGCCCGGGGGGAGCGGTTACCTATGGCTACACCTTC. Protein sequence: CASSPGGAVTYGYTF.

The V and J genes are TRBV29-1 and TRBJ2-3; 7 nucleotides match TRBD1. The CDR3 covers 16 residues. Germline V gene sequence: CDR1 SQVTM, CDR2 ANQGSEA. V shed 5 bases and J 2 bases; nucleotides not matched to a gene: 13. The CDR3 here is CSVSPPDRAVTDTQYF. CDR3 in DNA: TGCAGCGTTTCCCCCCCTGACAGGGCGGTCACAGATACGCAGTATTTT.

The chain combines TRBV6-2 or TRBV6-3 with TRBJ1-1; TRBD1 agrees at 7 bases. In germline, CDR1 is MNHEY, CDR2 SVGEGT. The J segment lost 0 bases and the V segment lost 2 bases, leaving 6 bases of the junction unmatched. CDR3 length: 16 amino acids. CDR3 in amino acids: CASSYGQGDLNTEAFF. In nucleotides, the CDR3 is TGTGCCAGCAGTTACGGGCAGGGGGATCTGAACACTGAAGCTTTCTTT.

This clone was seen more than once but under ten times. The V call is TRBV30, the J call TRBJ1-2, with no clear D. Germline V gene sequence: CDR1 GTSNPN, CDR2 SVGIG (reference sequence). V was trimmed by 3 bases and J by 4 bases, leaving 9 bases between them. This CDR3 comprises 12 residues. Here the CDR3 reads CAWSPGTYGYTF. In nucleotides, the CDR3 is TGTGCCTGGAGCCCCGGAACCTATGGCTACACCTTC.

This clone came up a few times. The chain couples TRBV7-9 to TRBJ2-3; 9 bases agree with TRBD2. CDR3 size: 17 residues. From germline, CDR1 is SEHNR and CDR2 FQNEAQ (reference sequence). Trimming at V came to 1 base and at J to 5 bases, leaving 10 bases not matched to a gene. CDR3 protein: CASSLEGGAGGQDTQYF. CDR3 in DNA: TGTGCCAGCAGCTTAGAGGGCGGAGCGGGAGGTCAAGATACGCAGTATTTT.

This clone has a handful of counts. The rearrangement joins TRBV12-3 or TRBV12-4 to TRBJ1-2; D gene unclear. The ends were cut back, 4 bases at V and 6 bases at J, with 12 bases in the middle. This CDR3 is built from 13 residues. The CDR3 here is CASSSSGLDGYTF. The DNA for the CDR3 is TGTGCCAGCAGTTCGAGCGGCCTAGATGGCTACACCTTC.

The V and J genes are TRBV7-8 and TRBJ1-1; the D gene is possibly TRBD1 (6 bases). Germline-derived CDR1 and CDR2 are SGHVS and FQNEAQ. The CDR3 totals 16 residues. V was cut by 1 base and J by 0 bases, with 12 bases left in between. DNA of the CDR3: TGTGCCAGCAGCTTAGAAGGACGGACAGTGAACACTGAAGCTTTCTTT. Translating it yields CASSLEGRTVNTEAFF.

The chain combines TRBV5-1 with TRBJ2-3; D is possibly TRBD2 (6 bases). The CDR3 extends over 16 amino acids. Per germline, CDR1 SGHRS and CDR2 YFSETQ. The V end was cut by 1 base, the J end by 0 bases, with 12 bases between. This CDR3 is CASSLNEAGSTDTQYF. The CDR3 nucleotides are TGCGCCAGCAGCTTGAATGAGGCGGGAAGCACAGATACGCAGTATTTT.

This clone was seen more than once but under ten times. The chain carries TRBV30 and TRBJ1-1; D possibly corresponds to TRBD1 (5 bases). Germline V CDR1 and CDR2: GTSNPN, SVGIG (reference sequence). Deletions cut 3 bases from V and 1 base from J, with 12 bases between. There are 14 residues in the CDR3. The CDR3 nucleotides read TGTGCCTGGAGGGCGGGACTCCAGAACACTGAAGCTTTCTTT. This gives the protein CAWRAGLQNTEAFF.

The chain couples TRBV7-2 to TRBJ1-4; a weak D match, TRBD1 (5 bases). CDR3 length equals 13 residues. V lost 7 bases, J lost 7 bases, and 13 bases lay in between. Germline CDR1 reads SGHTA; CDR2 reads FQGNSA. CDR3 DNA sequence: TGTGCCAGCACGGCGTTTGGGGCTGAAAAACTGTTTTTT. Translated, it gives CASTAFGAEKLFF.

The chain links TRBV7-9 to TRBJ1-1, with 7 nucleotides matching TRBD1. Per germline, CDR1 SEHNR and CDR2 FQNEAQ (reference sequence). V shed 4 bases and J 0 bases; nucleotides not matched to a gene: 8. The CDR3 spans 16 residues. The CDR3 coding sequence is TGTGCCAGCAGCTCTCCAGGGGGGGAAGTGAACACTGAAGCTTTCTTT. Amino acid sequence: CASSSPGGEVNTEAFF. The full variable domain, completed using reference TRBV7-9 and TRBJ1-1, is DTGVSQNPRHKITKRGQNVTFRCDPISEHNRLYWYRQTLGQGPEFLTYFQNEAQLEKSRLLSDRFSAERPKGSFSTLEIQRTEQGDSAMYLCASSSPGGEVNTEAFFGQGTRLTVV.